This is a list of T cell receptor beta chains from one sample in a study of immune heterogeneity within non-small cell lung tumors. MiXCR, applied by TCRdb to the multiplex PCR reads, yields one record per CDR3 protein. The sample lists fewer than 3,000 distinct CDR3 sequences; around two fifths were seen once. The source material was lung tumor tissue. These receptors originate from a woman aged 45 to 65 with non-small cell lung cancer. The CDR3 runs from the conserved cysteine through the conserved F or W. D genes are given only for firm matches. Size is omitted from some rows. Given values are once, few, many or a class for expanded clones.

size,V,J,D,DNA,CDR3
.,TRBV2,TRBJ1-5,TRBD1,TGTGCCAGCAGTGAACGGGACAGACTACAGTATAGCAATCAGCCCCAGCATTTT,CASSERDRLQYSNQPQHF
medium-sized,TRBV19,TRBJ2-6,.,TGTGCCAGTAGTATTGGATGGATCGGGGCCAACGTCCTGACTTTC,CASSIGWIGANVLTF
.,TRBV19,TRBJ1-5,.,TGTGCCAGCAGGGGTAGCAATCAGCCCCAGCATTTT,CASRGSNQPQHF
few,TRBV24-1,TRBJ2-1,TRBD2,TGTGCCGCCAGTGATTGGGGGGCTAGCGGGACTGATGAGCAGTTCTTC,CAASDWGASGTDEQFF
.,TRBV6-1,TRBJ2-2,.,TGTGCCAGCAGGGGGACCGAGGGCACCGGGGAGCTGTTTTTT,CASRGTEGTGELFF
medium-sized,TRBV15,TRBJ2-7,TRBD1,TGTGCCACCCAAGCGGCAGGGGGCTACGAGCAGTACTTC,CATQAAGGYEQYF
.,TRBV20-1,TRBJ1-1,.,TGCAGTGCTAGGGTTTATAGGATGATGAACACTGAAGCTTTCTTT,CSARVYRMMNTEAFF
.,TRBV5-4,TRBJ2-1,TRBD2,TGTGCCAGCTACCTAGCGGGGGGAATCAATGAGCAGTTCTTC,CASYLAGGINEQFF
few,TRBV20-1,TRBJ2-3,.,TGCAGTGCGGACAACTGGAATGGCACTTATACGCAGTATTTT,CSADNWNGTYTQYF
medium-sized,TRBV6-1,TRBJ2-3,.,TGTGCCAGCAGTCCGACAGGGAGGTTCACAGATACGCAGTATTTT,CASSPTGRFTDTQYF
.,TRBV6-5,TRBJ1-1,.,TGTGCCAGCAGTTACGGGGACGGAGTCGCTTTCTTT,CASSYGDGVAFF
medium-sized,TRBV5-5,TRBJ1-5,.,TGTGCCAGCAGCTTGGTCCCGGACAGCTATCAGCCCCAGCATTTT,CASSLVPDSYQPQHF
.,TRBV20-1,TRBJ1-1,TRBD1,TGCAGTGCTTTACGGGGACAGGGAGGTACTGAAGCTTTCTTT,CSALRGQGGTEAFF
few,TRBV12-3/TRBV12-4,TRBJ2-3,.,TGTGCCAGCAGTCGGGACCGAGGACGAGATACGCAGTATTTT,CASSRDRGRDTQYF
medium-sized,TRBV6-1,TRBJ2-1,.,TGTGCCAGCGAGGAGGCTTTGTACAATGAGCAGTTCTTC,CASEEALYNEQFF
once,TRBV12-3/TRBV12-4,TRBJ1-1,.,TGTGCCAGCAGTTTATTGTCATCCCCCGGGAAGACTGAAGCTTTCTTT,CASSLLSSPGKTEAFF
few,TRBV7-9,TRBJ1-6,.,TGTGCCAGCAGCCAGGGGAGGAGCCTGGGACCCCTCCACTTT,CASSQGRSLGPLHF
.,TRBV5-1,TRBJ1-2,.,TGCGCCAGCAGCTTTCGGACAGACCCTAACTATGGCTACACCTTC,CASSFRTDPNYGYTF
few,TRBV6-1,TRBJ2-1,.,TGTGCCAGCAGTGTAGGTAAGGAAGCTGGGGCCTACAATGAGCAGTTCTTC,CASSVGKEAGAYNEQFF
.,TRBV2,TRBJ2-5,.,TGTGCCAGCATGGGTGTACGGGAGACCCAGTACTTC,CASMGVRETQYF
medium-sized,TRBV11-2,TRBJ2-7,.,TGTGCCAGCAGCTTAGATCGAGGACAGCTCTACGAGCAGTACTTC,CASSLDRGQLYEQYF
.,TRBV18,TRBJ1-2,.,TGTGCCAGCTCACAAGGACGGGGGTTCGGGGGCTACACCTTC,CASSQGRGFGGYTF